This passage covers 25 T cell receptor beta chains from one sample sequenced in a study of cytomegalovirus exposure and HLA in healthy donors. PCR amplification relied on 60 Vbeta primers (plus 13 Jbeta primers). The data were produced by immunoSEQ multiplex PCR, yet TCRdb's version contains in-frame clones alone and is incomplete. Of 100,000 to 150,000 clones in the sample, around 77% are singletons; the top ten hold roughly 13%. The sample was PBMCs. The receptors were gathered from a woman in her 40s in good health and CMV-seropositive.

This chain connects TRBV28 to TRBJ1-1; D possibly corresponds to TRBD1 (5 bases). CDR3 length: 17 residues. The germline gives CDR1 MDHEN, CDR2 SYDVKM. Trimming stripped 7 bases from V and 0 bases from J, with 21 bases between. The CDR3 DNA is TGTGCCAGCAAGGGGAGGAGTCAGGTACTCATGAACACTGAAGCTTTCTTT. Translated, it gives CASKGRSQVLMNTEAFF.

A single count supports this clone. The rearrangement joins TRBV7-2 to TRBJ2-1, with 9 bases lining up with TRBD2. CDR3 length equals 15 residues. With V trimmed by 4 bases and J by 8 bases, 9 bases remained unmatched. Germline CDR1 and CDR2: SGHTA and FQGNSA. The CDR3 DNA sequence: TGTGCCAGCAGCTCTGGCCTAGCGGGAACCCATGAGCAGTTCTTC. This codes for CASSSGLAGTHEQFF.

This chain joins TRBV11-3 and TRBJ1-1, with a possible D match to TRBD1 (6 bases). The CDR3 runs to 14 residues. The V gene's germline CDR1 is SGHNT and CDR2 YENEEA. Between the trimmed V and J ends, which lost 5 bases and 4 bases, there was a span of 14 bases. The CDR3 DNA sequence: TGTGCCAGCAGCCTAACCAGGGGTAGCACTGAAGCTTTCTTT. Translating gives CASSLTRGSTEAFF.

The chain couples TRBV4-2 to TRBJ2-1; D possibly corresponds to TRBD2 (5 bases). The ends were cut back, 0 bases at V and 0 bases at J, with 9 bases in the middle. The V gene's germline CDR1 is LGHNA and CDR2 YNFKEQ. This CDR3 spans 16 amino acids. The CDR3 protein is CASSQDGSSSYNEQFF. The CDR3 nucleotides read TGTGCCAGCAGCCAAGATGGGAGTTCCTCCTACAATGAGCAGTTCTTC.

This chain uses TRBV11-2 with TRBJ2-5, with D perhaps TRBD2 (5 bases). Trimming shortened V by 5 bases and J by 5 bases, and 6 bases separated the two germline ends. The germline CDR1 and CDR2 sequences are SGHAT and FQNNGV. The CDR3 has 11 amino acids. Here the CDR3 reads CASSPSETQYF. In DNA form, the CDR3 reads TGTGCCAGCAGCCCTAGCGAGACCCAGTACTTC.

The sample holds a few counts of this clone. This chain uses TRBV29-1 with TRBJ2-5, with TRBD2 matching over 13 bases. CDR1 SQVTM and CDR2 ANQGSEA come from the germline V gene. V gave up 6 bases and J gave up 2 bases; unmatched junction bases: 6. The CDR3 runs to 15 residues. Written as DNA, the CDR3 is TGCAGCGTGGCCGGACTAGCGGGAGTACAAGAGACCCAGTACTTC. Its translation is CSVAGLAGVQETQYF.

The V gene is TRBV6-1, the J gene TRBJ1-1, with D uncertain. Trimming took 5 bases from V and 11 from J, leaving 15 bases between them. CDR3 length: 12 amino acids. Germline CDR1 is MNHNS and CDR2 is SASEGT. The CDR3 DNA reads as TGTGCCAGCAGTCCTGAGTCTTCTTTGGCTTTCTTT. This sequence encodes CASSPESSLAFF.

The CDR3: CASSSRTSGLYNEQFF. For the CDR3, the DNA is TGTGCCAGCAGCTCCCGGACTAGCGGGCTCTACAATGAGCAGTTCTTC. The chain employs TRBV7-9 and TRBJ2-1, with 11 nucleotides matching TRBD2. The CDR3 runs 16 residues. Germline assignment: CDR1 SEHNR and CDR2 FQNEAQ (reference sequence). V lost 4 bases and J lost 3; bases outside the gene matches: 5.

This clone showed up just once. The gene calls are TRBV27 and TRBJ2-7; 7 bases are shared with TRBD1. Trimming at V came to 5 bases and at J to 2 bases, leaving 12 bases not matched to a gene. The CDR3 extends over 16 amino acids. Germline V gene data show CDR1 as MNHEY and CDR2 as SMNVEV (reference sequence). The CDR3 here is CASSARDSQTPYEQYF. CDR3 DNA: TGTGCCAGCAGTGCACGGGACAGCCAAACGCCCTACGAGCAGTACTTC.

This clone has just a few counts. V and J are TRBV5-1 and TRBJ2-5; tentatively, D is TRBD1 (5 bases). Per the germline V gene, CDR1 is SGHRS and CDR2 is YFSETQ. V dropped 0 bases and J dropped 0 bases, with 15 bases sitting between them. The CDR3 length is 17 residues. The CDR3 nucleotides are TGCGCCAGCAGCTTGGCCGTTCGACAGCCTAACCAAGAGACCCAGTACTTC. This translates into CASSLAVRQPNQETQYF.

This chain uses TRBV2 with TRBJ2-5, with 8 bases identical to TRBD1. J gave up 5 bases and V 7 bases, and 9 bases lay outside the gene matches. Germline V CDR1 and CDR2: SNHLY, FYNNEI. The CDR3 length is 14 residues. CDR3 in amino acids: CASTPGGAGETQYF. The CDR3 nucleotides read TGTGCCAGCACCCCAGGGGGCGCGGGGGAGACCCAGTACTTC.

The genes are TRBV11-2 and TRBJ2-5; D perhaps matches TRBD2 (6 bases). There are 14 residues in the CDR3. V was shortened by 6 bases and J by 1 base, with 12 bases between the two germline ends. Germline assignment: CDR1 SGHAT and CDR2 FQNNGV. For the CDR3, the DNA is TGTGCCAGCAGTTTTACTAGCATCCAAGAGACCCAGTACTTC. Translating gives CASSFTSIQETQYF. The full variable domain, rest sourced from reference TRBV11-2 and TRBJ2-5, is EAGVAQSPRYKIIEKRQSVAFWCNPISGHATLYWYQQILGQGPKLLIQFQNNGVVDDSQLPKDRFSAERLKGVDSTLKIQPAKLEDSAVYLCASSFTSIQETQYFGPGTRLLVL.

This chain links TRBV6-6 with TRBJ2-5; D is uncertain. The CDR3 has 11 residues. CDR1 is MNHNY, CDR2 SVGAGI, per germline (reference sequence). The V end was cut by 5 bases, the J end by 5 bases, with 6 bases between. In nucleotides, the CDR3 is TGTGCCAGCAGTCACGGGGAGACCCAGTACTTC. Translated: CASSHGETQYF.

The J gene is TRBJ1-3, the V gene TRBV19, with D possibly TRBD1 on 5 matching bases. The CDR3 extends over 14 amino acids. Between the trimmed V and J ends, which lost 5 bases and 1 base, there was a span of 9 bases. Looked up from germline, CDR1 is LNHDA and CDR2 is SQIVND (reference sequence). CDR3 coding DNA: TGTGCCAGTAGTGGCGGGGGGTCTGGAAACACCATATATTTT. This codes for CASSGGGSGNTIYF.

The chain couples TRBV11-2 to TRBJ2-3, with 11 bases identical to TRBD2. The CDR3 is 16 amino acids. CDR1 is SGHAT and CDR2 is FQNNGV in the germline V gene. J gave up 2 bases and V 4 bases, and 5 bases lay outside the gene matches. The chain's CDR3 is CASSSSGRSYTDTQYF. In DNA form, the CDR3 reads TGTGCCAGCAGCTCTAGCGGGAGGAGCTACACAGATACGCAGTATTTT.

The chain joins TRBV2 to TRBJ2-6; TRBD1 matches 10 bases. Trimming cost V 6 bases and J 2 bases; bases outside gene matches: 7. Per the germline V gene, CDR1 is SNHLY and CDR2 is FYNNEI. The CDR3 consists of 17 residues. The CDR3 DNA is TGTGCCAGCAGCCCAGACAGGGGGCTAACTGGGGCCAACGTCCTGACTTTC. Translation: CASSPDRGLTGANVLTF.

The chain has TRBV20-1 and TRBJ1-1, with a possible D match to TRBD1 (5 bases). CDR1 is DFQATT and CDR2 is SNEGSKA in the germline V gene (reference sequence). CDR3 length: 10 amino acids. The ends were cut back, 7 bases at V and 5 bases at J, with 8 bases in the middle. The CDR3 nucleotides are TGCAGTGTGGGGGGGACTGAAGCTTTCTTT. This gives the protein CSVGGTEAFF.

This chain links TRBV27 with TRBJ2-7; D gene ambiguous. V shed 7 bases and J shed 3 bases, with 16 bases lying between them. Germline assignment: CDR1 MNHEY and CDR2 SMNVEV (reference sequence). CDR3 length: 14 residues. The CDR3, as DNA: TGTGCCAGCAATCTAATAACCTCATTCTACGAGCAGTACTTC. It is translated as CASNLITSFYEQYF.

This chain uses TRBV28 with TRBJ2-3, with 7 bases lining up with TRBD2. Trimming took 3 bases from V and 3 from J; bases not matched to a gene: 12. Germline V gene lookup returns CDR1 MDHEN and CDR2 SYDVKM. This CDR3 spans 17 amino acids. The CDR3 nucleotides read TGTGCCAGCAGTTTCTCCCTTTCGGGAGGAGGAACAGATACGCAGTATTTT. This translates into CASSFSLSGGGTDTQYF.

The CDR3 is CASSFTAGGLTEAFF. CDR3 sequence (DNA): TGCGCCAGCAGCTTTACGGCAGGGGGCTTGACTGAAGCTTTCTTT. The chain employs TRBV5-1 and TRBJ1-1; 8 nucleotides align to TRBD1. Losses at the gene ends were 2 bases for V and 5 bases for J; bases not matched to a gene: 8. Germline V gene lookup returns CDR1 SGHRS and CDR2 YFSETQ. The CDR3 totals 15 residues.

The V gene is TRBV5-4, the J gene TRBJ1-1, with D uncertain. V lost 0 bases and J 0 bases, leaving 9 bases between the germline ends. Germline CDR1 SGHNT, CDR2 YYREEE (reference sequence). The CDR3 loop spans 15 amino acids. CDR3 bases: TGTGCCAGCAGCTTGGGTAGCAGAATGAACACTGAAGCTTTCTTT. It yields the protein CASSLGSRMNTEAFF.

This clone showed up just a few times. The chain joins TRBV28 to TRBJ1-2; TRBD1 is a possible D gene (6 bases). The CDR3 has 14 residues. V lost 5 bases to trimming and J lost 2 bases, with 12 bases between them. The germline V gene encodes CDR1 MDHEN and CDR2 SYDVKM. The CDR3 sequence is CASSPTTGNYGYTF. The CDR3 region has the DNA TGTGCCAGCAGTCCCACTACAGGGAACTATGGCTACACCTTC.

This clone is a singleton in its sample. V is TRBV28 and J is TRBJ1-2, with D perhaps TRBD1 (6 bases). Germline V gene data show CDR1 as MDHEN and CDR2 as SYDVKM. This CDR3 is 15 amino acids long. V dropped 5 bases and J dropped 6 bases, with 19 bases sitting between them. In nucleotides, the CDR3 is TGTGCCAGCAGTCCAAACGCCGGGGGGCGGGATGGCTACACCTTC. Translated, it gives CASSPNAGGRDGYTF.

The chain uses TRBV9 and TRBJ2-7, with no clear D. The CDR3 runs 14 residues. Germline CDR1 reads SGDLS; CDR2 reads YYNGEE. The germline V and J ends were trimmed by 3 bases and 2 bases, with 12 bases remaining between them. In DNA, the CDR3 is TGTGCCAGCAGCGCCAACAGTGTAGCCTACGAGCAGTACTTC. Translation: CASSANSVAYEQYF.

This clone was picked up a small number of times. This chain joins TRBV5-4 and TRBJ2-3; maybe TRBD2 (5 bases). With 4 bases removed from V and 5 bases from J, the gap between germline ends came to 11 bases. CDR3 length: 13 residues. Germline V gene lookup returns CDR1 SGHNT and CDR2 YYREEE (reference sequence). The CDR3 here is CASSTTRGDTQYF. CDR3 nucleotide sequence: TGTGCCAGCAGCACAACCCGGGGAGATACGCAGTATTTT.